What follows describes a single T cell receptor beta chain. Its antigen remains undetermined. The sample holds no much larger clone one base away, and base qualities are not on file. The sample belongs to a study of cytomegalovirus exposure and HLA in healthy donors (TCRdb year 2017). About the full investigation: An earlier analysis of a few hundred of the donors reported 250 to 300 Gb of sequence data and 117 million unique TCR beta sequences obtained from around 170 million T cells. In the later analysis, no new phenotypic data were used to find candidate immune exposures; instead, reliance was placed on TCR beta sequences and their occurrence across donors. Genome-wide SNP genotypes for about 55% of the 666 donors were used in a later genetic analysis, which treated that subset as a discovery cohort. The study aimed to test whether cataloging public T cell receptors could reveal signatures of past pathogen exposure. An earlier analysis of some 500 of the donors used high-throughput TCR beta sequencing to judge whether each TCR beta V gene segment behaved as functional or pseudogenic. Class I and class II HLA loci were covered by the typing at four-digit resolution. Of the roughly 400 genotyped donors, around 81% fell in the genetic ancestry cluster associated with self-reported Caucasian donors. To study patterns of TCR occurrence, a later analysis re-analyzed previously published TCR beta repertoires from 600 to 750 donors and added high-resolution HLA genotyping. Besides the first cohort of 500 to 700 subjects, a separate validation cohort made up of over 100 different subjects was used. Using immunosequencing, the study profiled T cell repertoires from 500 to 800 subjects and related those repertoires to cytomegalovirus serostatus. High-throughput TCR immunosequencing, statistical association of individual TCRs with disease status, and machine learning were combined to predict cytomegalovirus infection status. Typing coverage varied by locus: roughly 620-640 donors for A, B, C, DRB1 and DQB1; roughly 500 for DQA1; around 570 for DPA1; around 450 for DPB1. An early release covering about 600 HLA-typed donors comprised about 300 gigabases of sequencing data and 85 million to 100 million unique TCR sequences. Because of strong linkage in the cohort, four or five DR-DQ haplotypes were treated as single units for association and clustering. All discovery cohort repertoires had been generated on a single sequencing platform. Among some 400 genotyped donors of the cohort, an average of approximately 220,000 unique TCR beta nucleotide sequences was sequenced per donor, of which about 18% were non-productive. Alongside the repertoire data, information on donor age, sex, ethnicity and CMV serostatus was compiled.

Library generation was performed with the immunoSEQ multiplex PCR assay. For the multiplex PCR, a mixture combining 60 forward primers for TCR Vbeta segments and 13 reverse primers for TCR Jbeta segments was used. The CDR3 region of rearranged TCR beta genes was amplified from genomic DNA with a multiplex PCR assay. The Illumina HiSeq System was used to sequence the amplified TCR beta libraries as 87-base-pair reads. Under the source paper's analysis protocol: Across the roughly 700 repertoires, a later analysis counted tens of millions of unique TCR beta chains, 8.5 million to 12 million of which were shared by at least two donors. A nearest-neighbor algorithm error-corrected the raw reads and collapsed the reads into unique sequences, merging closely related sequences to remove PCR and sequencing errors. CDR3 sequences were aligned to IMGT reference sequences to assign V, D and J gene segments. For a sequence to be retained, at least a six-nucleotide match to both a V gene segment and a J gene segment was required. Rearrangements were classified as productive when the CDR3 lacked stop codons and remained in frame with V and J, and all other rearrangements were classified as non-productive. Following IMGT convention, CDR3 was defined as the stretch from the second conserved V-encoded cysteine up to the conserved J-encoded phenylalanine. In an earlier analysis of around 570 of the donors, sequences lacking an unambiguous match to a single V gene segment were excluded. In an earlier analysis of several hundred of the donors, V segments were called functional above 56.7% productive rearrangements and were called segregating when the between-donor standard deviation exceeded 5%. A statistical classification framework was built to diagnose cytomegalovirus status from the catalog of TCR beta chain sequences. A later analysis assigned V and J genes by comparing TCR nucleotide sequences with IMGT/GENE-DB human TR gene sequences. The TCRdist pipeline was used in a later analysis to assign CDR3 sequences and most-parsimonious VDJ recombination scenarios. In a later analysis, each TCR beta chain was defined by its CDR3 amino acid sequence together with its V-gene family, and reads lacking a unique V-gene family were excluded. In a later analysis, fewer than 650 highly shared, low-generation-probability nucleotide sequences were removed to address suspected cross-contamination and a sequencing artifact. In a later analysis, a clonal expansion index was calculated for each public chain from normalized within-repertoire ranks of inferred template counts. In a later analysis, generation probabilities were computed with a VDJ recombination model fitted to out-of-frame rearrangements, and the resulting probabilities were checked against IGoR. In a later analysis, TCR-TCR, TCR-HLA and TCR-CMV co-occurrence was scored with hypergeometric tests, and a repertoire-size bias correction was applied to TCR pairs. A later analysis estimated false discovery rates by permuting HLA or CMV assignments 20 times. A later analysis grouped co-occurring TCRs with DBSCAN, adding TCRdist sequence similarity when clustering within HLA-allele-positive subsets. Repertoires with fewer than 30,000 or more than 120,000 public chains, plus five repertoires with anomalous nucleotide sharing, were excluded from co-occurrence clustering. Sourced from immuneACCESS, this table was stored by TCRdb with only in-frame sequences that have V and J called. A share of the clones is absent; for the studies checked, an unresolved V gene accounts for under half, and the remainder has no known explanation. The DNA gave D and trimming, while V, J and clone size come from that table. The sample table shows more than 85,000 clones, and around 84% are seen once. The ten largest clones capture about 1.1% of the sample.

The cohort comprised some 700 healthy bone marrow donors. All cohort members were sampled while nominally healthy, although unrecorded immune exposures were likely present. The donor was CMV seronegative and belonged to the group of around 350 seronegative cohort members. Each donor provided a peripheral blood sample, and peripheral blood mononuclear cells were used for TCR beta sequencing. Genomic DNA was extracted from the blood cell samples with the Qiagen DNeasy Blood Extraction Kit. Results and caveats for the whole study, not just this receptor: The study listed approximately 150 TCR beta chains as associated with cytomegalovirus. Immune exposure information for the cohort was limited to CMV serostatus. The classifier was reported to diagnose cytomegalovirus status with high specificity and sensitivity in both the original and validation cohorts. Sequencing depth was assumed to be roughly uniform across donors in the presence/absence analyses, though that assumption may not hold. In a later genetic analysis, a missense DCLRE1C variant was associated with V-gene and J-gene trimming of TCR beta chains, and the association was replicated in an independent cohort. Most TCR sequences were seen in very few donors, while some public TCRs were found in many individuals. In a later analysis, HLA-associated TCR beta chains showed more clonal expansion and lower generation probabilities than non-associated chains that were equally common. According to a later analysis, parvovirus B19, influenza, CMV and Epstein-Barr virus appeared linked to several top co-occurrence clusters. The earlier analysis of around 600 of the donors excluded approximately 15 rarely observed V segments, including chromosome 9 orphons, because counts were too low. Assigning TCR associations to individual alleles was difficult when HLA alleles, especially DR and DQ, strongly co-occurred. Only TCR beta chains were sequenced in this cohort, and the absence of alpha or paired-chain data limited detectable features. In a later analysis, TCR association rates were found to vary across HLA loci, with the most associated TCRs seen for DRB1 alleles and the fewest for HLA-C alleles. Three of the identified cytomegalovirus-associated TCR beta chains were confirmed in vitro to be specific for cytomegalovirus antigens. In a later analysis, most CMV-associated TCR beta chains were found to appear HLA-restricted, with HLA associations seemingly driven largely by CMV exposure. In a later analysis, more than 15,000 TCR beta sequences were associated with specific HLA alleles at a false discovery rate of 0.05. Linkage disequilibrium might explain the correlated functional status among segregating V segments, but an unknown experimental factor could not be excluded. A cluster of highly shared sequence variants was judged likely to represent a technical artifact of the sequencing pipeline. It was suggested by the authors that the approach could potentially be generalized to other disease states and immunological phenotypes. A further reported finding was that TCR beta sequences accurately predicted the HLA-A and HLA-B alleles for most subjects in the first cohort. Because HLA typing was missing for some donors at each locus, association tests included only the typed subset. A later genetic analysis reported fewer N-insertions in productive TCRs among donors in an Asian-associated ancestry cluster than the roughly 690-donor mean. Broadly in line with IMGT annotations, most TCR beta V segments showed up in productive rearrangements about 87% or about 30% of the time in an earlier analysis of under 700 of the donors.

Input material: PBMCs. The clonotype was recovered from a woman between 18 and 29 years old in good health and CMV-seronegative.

The CDR3 protein: CAISEGGEGAEQFF. The DNA sequence is TGTGCCATCAGTGAGGGGGGCGAAGGGGCCGAGCAGTTCTTC. The V and J segments used are TRBV10-3 and TRBJ2-1; the D gene is perhaps TRBD1, from 6 matching bases. The CDR3, cysteine through phenylalanine, is 14 amino acids long. Here the CDR3 DNA is all that survives: 42 bases in frame from base 1. Between the V and J ends, shortened by 2 bases and 10 bases respectively, the junction contains 15 bases. CDR1 and CDR2 (ENHRY, SYGVKD) derive from the germline V gene.